This T cell receptor (beta chain) was captured in a study of T cell changes during pregnancy in multiple sclerosis. Germline V gene data show CDR1 as LGHNA and CDR2 as YSLEER. Trimming cost V 0 bases and J 0 bases, with 8 bases left between them. There are 15 residues in the CDR3. Using immunoSEQ multiplex PCR, the repertoire was profiled, and TCRdb retains in-frame clones only, with some absent. The data show about 75,000 clones, around 90% seen once. The V gene is TRBV4-3, the J gene TRBJ1-2; tentative D call: TRBD1 (5 bases). Here the sequenced sample was CD4+ T cells from peripheral blood mononuclear cells, taken before pregnancy. This TCR was sampled from a female donor with multiple sclerosis, enrolled in a pregnancy study. The DNA of the CDR3 is TGCGCCAGCAGCCAAGATAGACAGTCTAACTATGGCTACACCTTC. This sequence encodes CASSQDRQSNYGYTF.